The following is a TCR beta chain sequence with its context. What it binds is unknown. This entry is derived from a study of shared clonotypes between healthy human individuals. Study-wide findings and caveats: Limitation of the genetic and exposure-history diversity represented came from the few donors. The authors sampled blood alone, and tissue repertoires likely differ.

Nashville, Tennessee was home to all donors, who were Caucasian adults. From germline, CDR1 is SGHRS and CDR2 YFSETQ. V was pared by 2 bases and J by 6 bases, with 14 bases between. CDR3 size: 15 residues. Data came from immunoSEQ multiplex PCR; TCRdb stores just in-frame clones and leaves some out. The sample includes a few million clones, around 95% of them seen just once. This TCR was sampled from a man aged 18 to 30 in good health. V usage is TRBV5-1 and J usage is TRBJ2-2; no reliable D call. The sequenced material came from naive CD4+ T cells sorted from blood. Subset specified: CD45RA+ positively selected. CDR3 coding DNA: TGCGCCAGCAGCTTTGACCTCCCCCGGGCCGGGGAGCTGTTTTTT. This codes for CASSFDLPRAGELFF.